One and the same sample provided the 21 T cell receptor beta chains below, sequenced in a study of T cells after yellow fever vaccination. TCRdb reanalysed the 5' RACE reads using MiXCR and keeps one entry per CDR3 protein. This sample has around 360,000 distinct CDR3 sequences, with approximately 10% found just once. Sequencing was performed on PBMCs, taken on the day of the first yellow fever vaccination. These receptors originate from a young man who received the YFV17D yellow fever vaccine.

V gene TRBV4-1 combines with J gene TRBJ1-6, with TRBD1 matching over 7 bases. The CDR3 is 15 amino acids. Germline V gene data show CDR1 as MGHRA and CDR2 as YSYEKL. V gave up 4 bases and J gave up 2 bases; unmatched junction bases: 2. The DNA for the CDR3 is TGCGCCAGCAGCCGCGACAGGGCCTATAATTCACCCCTCCACTTT. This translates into CASSRDRAYNSPLHF.

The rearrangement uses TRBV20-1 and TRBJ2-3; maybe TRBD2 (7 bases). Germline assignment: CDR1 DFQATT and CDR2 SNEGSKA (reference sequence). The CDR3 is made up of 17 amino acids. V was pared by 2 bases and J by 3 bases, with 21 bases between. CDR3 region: CSARPADRKGGTDTQYF. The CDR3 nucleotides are TGCAGTGCTAGACCCGCCGACAGGAAGGGAGGGACAGATACGCAGTATTTT.

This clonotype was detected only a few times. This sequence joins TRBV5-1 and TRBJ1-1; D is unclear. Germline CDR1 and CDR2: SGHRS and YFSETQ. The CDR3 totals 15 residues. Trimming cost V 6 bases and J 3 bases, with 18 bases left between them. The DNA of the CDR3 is TGCGCCAGCACCAGAGACTCCTATAAGTACACTGAAGCTTTCTTT. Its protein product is CASTRDSYKYTEAFF.

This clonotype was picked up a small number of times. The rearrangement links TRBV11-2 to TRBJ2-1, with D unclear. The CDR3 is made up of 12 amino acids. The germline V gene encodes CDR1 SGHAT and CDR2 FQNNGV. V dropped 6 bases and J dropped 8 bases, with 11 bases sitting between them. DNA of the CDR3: TGTGCCAGCAGTCCCGCCGAGTATGAGCAGTTCTTC. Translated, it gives CASSPAEYEQFF.

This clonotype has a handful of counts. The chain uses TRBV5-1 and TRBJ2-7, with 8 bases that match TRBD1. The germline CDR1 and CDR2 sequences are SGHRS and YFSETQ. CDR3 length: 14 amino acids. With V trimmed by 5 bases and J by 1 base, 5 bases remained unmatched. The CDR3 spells CASRETGDSYEQYV. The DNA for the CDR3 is TGCGCCAGCAGGGAGACAGGGGATTCCTACGAGCAGTACGTC.

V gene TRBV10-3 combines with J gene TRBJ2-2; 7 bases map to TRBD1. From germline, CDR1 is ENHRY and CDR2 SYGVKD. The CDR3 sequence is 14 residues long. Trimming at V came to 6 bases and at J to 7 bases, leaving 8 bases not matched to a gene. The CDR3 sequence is CAISRQGRGGELFF. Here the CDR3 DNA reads TGTGCCATCAGCCGACAGGGTCGGGGCGGGGAGCTGTTTTTT.

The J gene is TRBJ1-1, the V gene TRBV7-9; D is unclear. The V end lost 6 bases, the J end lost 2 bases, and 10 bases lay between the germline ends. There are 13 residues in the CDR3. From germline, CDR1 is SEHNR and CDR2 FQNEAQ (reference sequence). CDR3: CASRTPFNTEAFF. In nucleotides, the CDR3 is TGTGCCAGCAGGACTCCCTTTAACACTGAAGCTTTCTTT.

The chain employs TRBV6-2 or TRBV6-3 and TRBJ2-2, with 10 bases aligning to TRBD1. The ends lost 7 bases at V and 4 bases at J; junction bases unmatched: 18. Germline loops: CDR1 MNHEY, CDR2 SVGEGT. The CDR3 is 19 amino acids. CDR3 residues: CASNRQGASFSSSTGELFF. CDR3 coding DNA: TGTGCCAGCAATAGACAGGGGGCTTCTTTTTCTTCTTCCACCGGGGAGCTGTTTTTT.

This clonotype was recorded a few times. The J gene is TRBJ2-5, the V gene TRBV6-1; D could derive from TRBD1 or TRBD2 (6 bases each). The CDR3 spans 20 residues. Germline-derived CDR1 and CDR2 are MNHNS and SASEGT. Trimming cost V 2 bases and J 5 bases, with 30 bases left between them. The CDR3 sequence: CASSESMVGGGFSMGETQYF. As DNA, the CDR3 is TGTGCCAGCAGTGAAAGTATGGTCGGGGGCGGGTTCTCTATGGGGGAGACCCAGTACTTC.

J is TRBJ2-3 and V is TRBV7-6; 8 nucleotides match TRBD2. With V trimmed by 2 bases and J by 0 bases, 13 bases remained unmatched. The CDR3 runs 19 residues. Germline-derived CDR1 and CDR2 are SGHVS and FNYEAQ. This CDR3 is CASSLSIIRAGASTDTQYF. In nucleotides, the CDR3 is TGTGCCAGCAGCTTATCGATTATACGAGCGGGGGCTAGCACAGATACGCAGTATTTT. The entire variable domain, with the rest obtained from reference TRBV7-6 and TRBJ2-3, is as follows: GAGVSQSPRYKVTKRGQDVALRCDPISGHVSLYWYRQALGQGPEFLTYFNYEAQQDKSGLPNDRFSAERPEGSISTLTIQRTEQRDSAMYRCASSLSIIRAGASTDTQYFGPGTRLTVL.

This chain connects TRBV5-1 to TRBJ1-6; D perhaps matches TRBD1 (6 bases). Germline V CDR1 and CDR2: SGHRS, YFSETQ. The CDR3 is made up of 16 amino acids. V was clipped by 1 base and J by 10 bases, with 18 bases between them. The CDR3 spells CASSLTPTGLGSPLHF. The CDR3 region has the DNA TGCGCCAGCAGCTTGACCCCGACAGGCTTGGGCTCACCCCTCCACTTT.

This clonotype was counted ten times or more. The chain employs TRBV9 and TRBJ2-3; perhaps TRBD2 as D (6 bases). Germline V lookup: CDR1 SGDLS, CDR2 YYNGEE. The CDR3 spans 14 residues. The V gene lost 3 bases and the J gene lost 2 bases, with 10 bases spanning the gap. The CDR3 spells CASSASGSTDTQYF. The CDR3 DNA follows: TGTGCCAGCAGCGCGAGCGGGTCCACAGATACGCAGTATTTT.

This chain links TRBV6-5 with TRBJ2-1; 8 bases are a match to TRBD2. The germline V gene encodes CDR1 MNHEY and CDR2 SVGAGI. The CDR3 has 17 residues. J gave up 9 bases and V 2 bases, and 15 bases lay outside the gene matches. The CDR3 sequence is CASSYRGGTSLVSEQFF. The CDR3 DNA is TGTGCCAGCAGTTACCGCGGCGGGACTAGTCTCGTCAGTGAGCAGTTCTTC.

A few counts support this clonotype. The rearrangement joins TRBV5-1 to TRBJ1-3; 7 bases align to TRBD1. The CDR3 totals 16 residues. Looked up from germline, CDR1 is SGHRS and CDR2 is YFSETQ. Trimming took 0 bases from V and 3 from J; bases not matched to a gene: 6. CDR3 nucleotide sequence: TGCGCCAGCAGCTTGGGGACAGGAGTTATTGGAAACACCATATATTTT. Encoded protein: CASSLGTGVIGNTIYF.

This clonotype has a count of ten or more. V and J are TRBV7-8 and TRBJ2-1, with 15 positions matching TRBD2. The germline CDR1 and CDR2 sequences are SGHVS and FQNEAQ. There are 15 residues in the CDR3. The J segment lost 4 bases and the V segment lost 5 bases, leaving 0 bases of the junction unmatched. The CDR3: CASSGTSGGYNEQFF. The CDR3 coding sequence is TGTGCCAGCAGCGGGACTAGCGGGGGGTACAATGAGCAGTTCTTC.

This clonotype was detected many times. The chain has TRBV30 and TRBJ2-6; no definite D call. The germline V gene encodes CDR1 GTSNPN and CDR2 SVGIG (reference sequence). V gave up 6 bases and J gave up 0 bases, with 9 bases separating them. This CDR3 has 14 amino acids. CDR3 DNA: TGTGCCTGCCAGAAAGACTCTGGGGCCAACGTCCTGACTTTC. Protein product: CACQKDSGANVLTF.

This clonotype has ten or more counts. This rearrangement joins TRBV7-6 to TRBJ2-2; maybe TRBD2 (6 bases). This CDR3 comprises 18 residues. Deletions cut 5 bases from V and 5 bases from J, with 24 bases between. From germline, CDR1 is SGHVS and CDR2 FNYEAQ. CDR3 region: CASSTTGGGSLGTGELFF. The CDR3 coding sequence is TGTGCCAGCAGCACAACCGGTGGAGGGAGCCTGGGGACCGGGGAGCTGTTTTTT.

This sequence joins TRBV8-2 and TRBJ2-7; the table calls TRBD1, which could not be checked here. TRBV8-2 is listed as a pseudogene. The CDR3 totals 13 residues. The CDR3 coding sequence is TGTGCCAGCGGCCCCGGTCTAAACTACGAGCAGTACGTC. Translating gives CASGPGLNYEQYV.

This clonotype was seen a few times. The CDR3 loop is CASSLRAGASDVDSNQPQHF. CDR3 nucleotides: TGCGCCAGCAGCCTAAGGGCAGGGGCCTCAGACGTAGATAGCAATCAGCCCCAGCATTTT. This chain joins TRBV4-1 and TRBJ1-5; D is perhaps TRBD1 (6 bases). Germline-derived CDR1 and CDR2 are MGHRA and YSYEKL. The CDR3 is made up of 20 amino acids. Trimming pared 4 bases from V and 0 bases from J, leaving 25 bases between.

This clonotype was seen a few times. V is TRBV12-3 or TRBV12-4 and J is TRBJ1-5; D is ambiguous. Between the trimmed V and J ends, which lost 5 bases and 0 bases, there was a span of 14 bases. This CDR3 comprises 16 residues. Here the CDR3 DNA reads TGTGCCAGCAGTCATCCAGGAGGTAATAGCAATCAGCCCCAGCATTTT. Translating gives CASSHPGGNSNQPQHF.

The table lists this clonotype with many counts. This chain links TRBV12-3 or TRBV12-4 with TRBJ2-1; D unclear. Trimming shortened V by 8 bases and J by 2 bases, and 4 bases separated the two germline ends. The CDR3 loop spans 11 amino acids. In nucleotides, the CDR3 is TGTGCCAGCGGGGCCTACAATGAGCAGTTCTTC. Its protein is CASGAYNEQFF.